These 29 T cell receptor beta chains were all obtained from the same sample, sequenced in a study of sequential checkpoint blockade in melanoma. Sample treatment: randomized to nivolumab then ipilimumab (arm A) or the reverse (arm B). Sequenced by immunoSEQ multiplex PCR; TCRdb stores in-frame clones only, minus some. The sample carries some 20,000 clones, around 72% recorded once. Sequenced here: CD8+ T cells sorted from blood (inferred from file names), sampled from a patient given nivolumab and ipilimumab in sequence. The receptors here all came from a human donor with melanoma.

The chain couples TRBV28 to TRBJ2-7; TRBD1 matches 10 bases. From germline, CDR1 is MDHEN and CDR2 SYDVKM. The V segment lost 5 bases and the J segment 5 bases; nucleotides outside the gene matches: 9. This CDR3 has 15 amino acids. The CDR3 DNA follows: TGTGCCAGCAGTGCCCGACAGGGGGCGATCCACGAGCAGTACTTC. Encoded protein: CASSARQGAIHEQYF.

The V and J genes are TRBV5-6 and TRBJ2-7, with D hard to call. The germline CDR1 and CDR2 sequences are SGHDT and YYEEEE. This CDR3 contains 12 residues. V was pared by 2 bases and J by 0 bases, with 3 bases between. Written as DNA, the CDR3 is TGTGCCAGCAGCTTTAGCTCCTACGAGCAGTACTTC. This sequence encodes CASSFSSYEQYF.

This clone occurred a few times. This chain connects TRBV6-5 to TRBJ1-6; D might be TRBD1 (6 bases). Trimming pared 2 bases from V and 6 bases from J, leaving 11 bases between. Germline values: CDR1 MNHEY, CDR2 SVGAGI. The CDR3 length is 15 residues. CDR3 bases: TGTGCCAGCAGTTACCGACAGGAAACTAATTCACCCCTCCACTTT. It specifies CASSYRQETNSPLHF.

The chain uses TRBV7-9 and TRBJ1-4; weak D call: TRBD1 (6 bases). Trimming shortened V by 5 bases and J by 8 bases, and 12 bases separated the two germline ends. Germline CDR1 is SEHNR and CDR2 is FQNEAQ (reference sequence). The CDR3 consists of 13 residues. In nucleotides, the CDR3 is TGTGCCAGCAGCACCAGGGGTAGCGAAAAACTGTTTTTT. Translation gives CASSTRGSEKLFF.

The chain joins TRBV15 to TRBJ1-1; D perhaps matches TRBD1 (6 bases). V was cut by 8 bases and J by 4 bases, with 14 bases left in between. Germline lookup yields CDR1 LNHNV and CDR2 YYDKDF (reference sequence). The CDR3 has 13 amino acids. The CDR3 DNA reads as TGTGCCACCGGAGTAGGGGGTGGCACTGAAGCTTTCTTT. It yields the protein CATGVGGGTEAFF.

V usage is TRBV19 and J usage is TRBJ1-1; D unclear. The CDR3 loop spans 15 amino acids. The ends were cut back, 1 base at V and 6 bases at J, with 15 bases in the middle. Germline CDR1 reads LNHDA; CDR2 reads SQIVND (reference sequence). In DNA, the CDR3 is TGTGCCAGTAGTATAGGGGTAACCCTAAGCGCTGAAGCTTTCTTT. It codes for CASSIGVTLSAEAFF.

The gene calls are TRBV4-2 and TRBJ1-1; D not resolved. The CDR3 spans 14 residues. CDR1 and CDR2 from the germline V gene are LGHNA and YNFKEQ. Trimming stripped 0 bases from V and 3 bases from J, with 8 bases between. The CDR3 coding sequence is TGTGCCAGCAGCCAAGATCCGCAGTACACTGAAGCTTTCTTT. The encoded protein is CASSQDPQYTEAFF.

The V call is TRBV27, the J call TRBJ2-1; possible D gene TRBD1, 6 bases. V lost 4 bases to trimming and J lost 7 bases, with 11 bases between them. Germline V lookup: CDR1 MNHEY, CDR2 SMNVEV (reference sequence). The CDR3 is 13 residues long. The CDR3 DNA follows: TGTGCCAGCAGTTCGAAGGGGGAGAATGAGCAGTTCTTC. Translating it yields CASSSKGENEQFF.

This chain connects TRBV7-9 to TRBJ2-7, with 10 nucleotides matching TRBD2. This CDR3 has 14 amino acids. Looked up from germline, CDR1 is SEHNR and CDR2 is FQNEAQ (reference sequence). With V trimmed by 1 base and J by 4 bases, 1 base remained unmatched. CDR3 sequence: CASSLEGLAYEQYF. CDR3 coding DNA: TGTGCCAGCAGCTTAGAGGGACTAGCGTACGAGCAGTACTTC.

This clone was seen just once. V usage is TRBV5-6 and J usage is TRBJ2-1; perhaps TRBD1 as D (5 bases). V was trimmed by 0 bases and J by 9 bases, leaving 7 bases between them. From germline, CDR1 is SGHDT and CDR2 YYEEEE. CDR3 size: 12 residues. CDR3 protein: CASSLDRPEQFF. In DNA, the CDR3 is TGTGCCAGCAGCTTGGACAGGCCTGAGCAGTTCTTC.

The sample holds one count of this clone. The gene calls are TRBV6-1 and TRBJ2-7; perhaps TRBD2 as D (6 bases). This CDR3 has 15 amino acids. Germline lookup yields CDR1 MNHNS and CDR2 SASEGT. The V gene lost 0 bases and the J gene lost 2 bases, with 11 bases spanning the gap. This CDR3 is CASSEASGETYEQYF. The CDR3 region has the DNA TGTGCCAGCAGTGAAGCGTCGGGGGAGACCTACGAGCAGTACTTC.

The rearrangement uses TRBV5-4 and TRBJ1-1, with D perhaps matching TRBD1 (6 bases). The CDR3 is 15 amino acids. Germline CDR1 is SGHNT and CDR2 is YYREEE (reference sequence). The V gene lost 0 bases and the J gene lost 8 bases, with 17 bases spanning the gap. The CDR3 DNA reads TGTGCCAGCAGCTTGGAGGAACAGGGCCTAAAGGAAGCTTTCTTT. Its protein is CASSLEEQGLKEAFF.

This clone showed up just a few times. The CDR3 loop reads CASRRKTAYEQYF. The CDR3 DNA sequence: TGTGCCAGTAGGCGGAAGACGGCCTACGAGCAGTACTTC. V is TRBV19 and J is TRBJ2-7; D uncertain. With 6 bases removed from V and 2 bases from J, the gap between germline ends came to 11 bases. The length of the CDR3 is 13 residues. Germline V gives CDR1 LNHDA, CDR2 SQIVND (reference sequence).

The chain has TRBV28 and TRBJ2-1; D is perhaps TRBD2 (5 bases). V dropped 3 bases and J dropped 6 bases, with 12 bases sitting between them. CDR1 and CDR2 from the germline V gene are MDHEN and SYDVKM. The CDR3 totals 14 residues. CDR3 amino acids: CASSFGDFSNEQFF. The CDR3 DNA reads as TGTGCCAGCAGTTTCGGGGATTTCTCCAATGAGCAGTTCTTC.

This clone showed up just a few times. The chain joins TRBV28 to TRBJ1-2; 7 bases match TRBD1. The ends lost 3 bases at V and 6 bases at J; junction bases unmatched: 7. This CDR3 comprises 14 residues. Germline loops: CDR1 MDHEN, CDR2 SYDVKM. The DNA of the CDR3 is TGTGCCAGCAGTTTCGGAACAGGGGCGAATGGCTACACCTTC. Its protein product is CASSFGTGANGYTF.

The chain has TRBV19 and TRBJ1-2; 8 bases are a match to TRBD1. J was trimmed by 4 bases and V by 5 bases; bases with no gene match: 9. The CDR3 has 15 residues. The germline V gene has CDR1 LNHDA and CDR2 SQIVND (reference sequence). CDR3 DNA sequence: TGTGCCAGTAGTCCCCGGGGACAGGTCCTCTATGGCTACACCTTC. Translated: CASSPRGQVLYGYTF. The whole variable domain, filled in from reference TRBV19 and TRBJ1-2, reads DGGITQSPKYLFRKEGQNVTLSCEQNLNHDAMYWYRQDPGQGLRLIYYSQIVNDFQKGDIAEGYSVSREKKESFPLTVTSAQKNPTAFYLCASSPRGQVLYGYTFGSGTRLTVV.

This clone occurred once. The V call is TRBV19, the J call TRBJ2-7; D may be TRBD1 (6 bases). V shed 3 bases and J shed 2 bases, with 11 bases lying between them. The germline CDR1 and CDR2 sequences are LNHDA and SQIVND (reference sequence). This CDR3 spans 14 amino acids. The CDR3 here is CASSIRDIPYEQYF. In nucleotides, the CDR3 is TGTGCCAGTAGTATTCGGGACATCCCCTACGAGCAGTACTTC.

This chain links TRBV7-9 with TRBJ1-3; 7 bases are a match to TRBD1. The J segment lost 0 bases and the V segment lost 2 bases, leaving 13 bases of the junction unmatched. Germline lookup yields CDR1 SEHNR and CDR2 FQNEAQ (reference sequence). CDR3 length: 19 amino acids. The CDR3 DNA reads TGTGCCAGCAGCTTAAGCTTTAGCGACAGGGCCTTCTCTGGAAACACCATATATTTT. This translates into CASSLSFSDRAFSGNTIYF.

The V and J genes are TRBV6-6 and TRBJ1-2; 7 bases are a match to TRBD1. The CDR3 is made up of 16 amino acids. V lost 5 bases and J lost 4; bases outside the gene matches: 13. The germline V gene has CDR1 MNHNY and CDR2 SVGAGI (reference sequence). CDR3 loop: CASSATTGSPLYGYTF. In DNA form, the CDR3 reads TGTGCCAGCAGTGCCACGACAGGGTCACCACTCTATGGCTACACCTTC.

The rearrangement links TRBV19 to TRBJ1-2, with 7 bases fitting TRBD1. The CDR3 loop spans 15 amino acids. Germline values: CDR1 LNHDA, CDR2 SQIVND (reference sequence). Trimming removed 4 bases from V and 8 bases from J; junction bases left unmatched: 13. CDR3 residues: CASSSPGTAFLGYTF. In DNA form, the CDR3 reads TGTGCCAGTAGTAGTCCCGGGACAGCTTTTTTGGGCTACACCTTC.

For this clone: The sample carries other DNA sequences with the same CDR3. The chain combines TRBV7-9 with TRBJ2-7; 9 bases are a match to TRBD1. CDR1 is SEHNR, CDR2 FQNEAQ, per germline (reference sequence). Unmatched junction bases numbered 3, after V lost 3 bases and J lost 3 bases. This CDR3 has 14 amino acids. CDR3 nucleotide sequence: TGTGCCAGCAGCTTTAGGGACAGGGACTACGAGCAGTACTTC. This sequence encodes CASSFRDRDYEQYF.

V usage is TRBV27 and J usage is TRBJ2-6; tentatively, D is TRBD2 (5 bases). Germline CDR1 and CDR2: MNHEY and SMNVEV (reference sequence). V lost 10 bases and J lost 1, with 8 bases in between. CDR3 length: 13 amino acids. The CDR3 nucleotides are TGTGCCACCGGGGATTCTGGGGCCAACGTCCTGACTTTC. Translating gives CATGDSGANVLTF.

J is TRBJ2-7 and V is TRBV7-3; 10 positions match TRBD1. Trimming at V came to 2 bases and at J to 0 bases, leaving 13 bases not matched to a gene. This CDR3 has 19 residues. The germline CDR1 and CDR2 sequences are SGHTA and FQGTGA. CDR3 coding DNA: TGTGCCAGCAGCTTATACCGGGACAGGGGTAAAGCTAGCTCCTACGAGCAGTACTTC. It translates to CASSLYRDRGKASSYEQYF.

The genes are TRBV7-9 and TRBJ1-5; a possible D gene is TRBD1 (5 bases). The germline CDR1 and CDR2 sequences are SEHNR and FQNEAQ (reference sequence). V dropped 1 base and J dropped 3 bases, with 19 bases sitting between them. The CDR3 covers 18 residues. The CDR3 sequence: CASSLEVDGWGVNQPQHF. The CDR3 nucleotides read TGTGCCAGCAGCTTAGAAGTCGATGGGTGGGGGGTCAATCAGCCCCAGCATTTT.

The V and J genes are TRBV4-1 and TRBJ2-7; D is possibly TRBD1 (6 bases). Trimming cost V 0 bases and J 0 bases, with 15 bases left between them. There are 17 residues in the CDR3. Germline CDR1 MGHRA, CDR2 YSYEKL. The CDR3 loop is CASSQDPPGESSYEQYF. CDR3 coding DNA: TGCGCCAGCAGCCAAGATCCCCCAGGGGAGAGCTCCTACGAGCAGTACTTC.

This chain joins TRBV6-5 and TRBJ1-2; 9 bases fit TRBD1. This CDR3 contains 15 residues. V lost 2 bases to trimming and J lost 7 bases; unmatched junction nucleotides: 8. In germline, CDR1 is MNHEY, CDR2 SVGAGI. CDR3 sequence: CASSYVGQGEGGYTF. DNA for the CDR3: TGTGCCAGCAGTTACGTGGGACAGGGAGAGGGTGGCTACACCTTC.

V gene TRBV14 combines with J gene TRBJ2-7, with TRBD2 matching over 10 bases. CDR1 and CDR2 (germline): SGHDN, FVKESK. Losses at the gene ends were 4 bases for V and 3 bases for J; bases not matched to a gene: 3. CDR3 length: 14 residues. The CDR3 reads CASSRVAGGYEQYF. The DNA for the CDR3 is TGTGCCAGCAGCCGGGTAGCGGGAGGCTACGAGCAGTACTTC.

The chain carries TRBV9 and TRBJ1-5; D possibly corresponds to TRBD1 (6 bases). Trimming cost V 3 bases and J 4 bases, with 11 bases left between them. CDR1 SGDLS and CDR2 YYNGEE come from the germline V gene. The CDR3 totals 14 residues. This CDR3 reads CASSAGQHNQPQHF. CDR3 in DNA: TGTGCCAGCAGCGCCGGACAGCATAATCAGCCCCAGCATTTT.

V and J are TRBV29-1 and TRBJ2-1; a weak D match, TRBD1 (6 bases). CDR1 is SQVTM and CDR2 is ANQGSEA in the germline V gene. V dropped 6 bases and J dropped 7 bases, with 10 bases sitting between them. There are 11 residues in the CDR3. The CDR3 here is CSVSQGNEQFF. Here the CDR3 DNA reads TGCAGCGTCTCACAGGGAAATGAGCAGTTCTTC.